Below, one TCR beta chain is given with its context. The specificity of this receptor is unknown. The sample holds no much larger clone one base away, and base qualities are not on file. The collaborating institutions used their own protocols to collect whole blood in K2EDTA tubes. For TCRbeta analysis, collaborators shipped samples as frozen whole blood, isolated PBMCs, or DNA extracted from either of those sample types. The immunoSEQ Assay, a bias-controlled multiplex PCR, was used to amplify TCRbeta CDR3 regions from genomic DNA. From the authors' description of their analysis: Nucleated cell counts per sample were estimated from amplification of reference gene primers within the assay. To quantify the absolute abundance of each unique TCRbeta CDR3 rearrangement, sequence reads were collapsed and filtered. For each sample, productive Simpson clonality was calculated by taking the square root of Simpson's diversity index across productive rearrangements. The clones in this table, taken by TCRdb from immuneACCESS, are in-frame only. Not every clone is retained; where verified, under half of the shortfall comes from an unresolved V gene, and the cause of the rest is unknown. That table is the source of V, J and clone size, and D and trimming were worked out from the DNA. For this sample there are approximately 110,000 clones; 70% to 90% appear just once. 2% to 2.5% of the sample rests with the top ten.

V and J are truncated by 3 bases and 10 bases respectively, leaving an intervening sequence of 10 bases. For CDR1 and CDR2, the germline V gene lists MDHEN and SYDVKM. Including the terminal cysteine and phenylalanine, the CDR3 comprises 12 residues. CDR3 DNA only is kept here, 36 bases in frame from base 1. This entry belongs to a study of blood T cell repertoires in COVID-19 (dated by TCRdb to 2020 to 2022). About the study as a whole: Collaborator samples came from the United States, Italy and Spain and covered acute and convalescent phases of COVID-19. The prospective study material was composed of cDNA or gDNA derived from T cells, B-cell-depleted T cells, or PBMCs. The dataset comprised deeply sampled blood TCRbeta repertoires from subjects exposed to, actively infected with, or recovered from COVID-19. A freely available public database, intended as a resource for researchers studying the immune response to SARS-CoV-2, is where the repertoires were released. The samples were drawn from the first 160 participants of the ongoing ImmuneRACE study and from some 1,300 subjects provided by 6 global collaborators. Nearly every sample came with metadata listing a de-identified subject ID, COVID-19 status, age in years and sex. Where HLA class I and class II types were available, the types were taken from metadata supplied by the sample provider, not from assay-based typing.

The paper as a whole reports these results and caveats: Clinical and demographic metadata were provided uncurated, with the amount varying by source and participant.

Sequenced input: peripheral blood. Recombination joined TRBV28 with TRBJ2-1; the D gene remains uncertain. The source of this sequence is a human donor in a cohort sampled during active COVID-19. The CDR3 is CASSFTYAEQFF. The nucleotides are TGTGCCAGCAGTTTTACTTACGCCGAGCAGTTCTTC. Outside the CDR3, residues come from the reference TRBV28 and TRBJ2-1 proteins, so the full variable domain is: DVKVTQSSRYLVKRTGEKVFLECVQDMDHENMFWYRQDPGLGLRLIYFSYDVKMKEKGDIPEGYSVSREKKERFSLILESASTNQTSMYLCASSFTYAEQFFGPGTRLTVL.